Shown below are 19 T cell receptor beta chains from a single sample sequenced in a study of immune cell composition in non-small cell lung cancer. Data came from immunoSEQ multiplex PCR; TCRdb stores just in-frame clones and leaves some out. The sample lists over 2,000 clones, 72% occurring once. The sample taken for sequencing was lung tumor tissue. Receptors originate from a human donor with non-small cell lung cancer.

This sequence joins TRBV10-1 and TRBJ1-5; D unclear. CDR1 and CDR2 (germline): WNHNN, SYGVQD (reference sequence). Deletions cut 6 bases from V and 2 bases from J, with 8 bases between. CDR3 size: 13 residues. The CDR3 loop reads CASRREGNQPQHF. The CDR3 region has the DNA TGCGCCAGCAGGAGGGAGGGCAATCAGCCCCAGCATTTT.

This CDR3 is CASSPRLAGGRKTQYF. The CDR3, as DNA: TGTGCCAGCAGTCCAAGACTAGCGGGGGGGAGGAAGACCCAGTACTTC. The gene calls are TRBV27 and TRBJ2-5; TRBD2 aligns across 14 bases. Germline V lookup: CDR1 MNHEY, CDR2 SMNVEV (reference sequence). This CDR3 is built from 16 residues. The trim removed 5 bases at V and 6 bases at J, leaving 8 bases unmatched.

V gene TRBV5-1 combines with J gene TRBJ2-7; TRBD2 matches 10 bases. The CDR3 loop spans 14 amino acids. V dropped 4 bases and J dropped 5; count of bases not matched to a gene: 6. Germline V gives CDR1 SGHRS, CDR2 YFSETQ. This CDR3 reads CASSLSGGADEQYF. CDR3 coding DNA: TGCGCCAGCAGCCTCAGCGGGGGGGCGGACGAGCAGTACTTC.

In the case of this clone: The germline gene is not matched at one end of the junction; a read error may be the cause. V usage is TRBV6-5 and J usage is TRBJ1-1; 7 bases are shared with TRBD1. Germline V gene lookup returns CDR1 MNHEY and CDR2 SVGAGI. This CDR3 region has 16 residues. The CDR3 nucleotides are TGTGCCAGTAGTTCTCCGACAGGGAGAGGGAACACTGAAGCTTTCTTT. This codes for CASSSPTGRGNTEAFF.

The V gene is TRBV30, the J gene TRBJ2-3, with TRBD2 matching over 13 bases. Germline V CDR1 and CDR2: GTSNPN, SVGIG (reference sequence). CDR3 length equals 17 residues. Trimming cost V 3 bases and J 4 bases; bases outside gene matches: 10. DNA of the CDR3: TGTGCCTGGAGGGAAATAACTAGCGGGAGGGCCCCAGATACGCAGTATTTT. It translates to CAWREITSGRAPDTQYF.

The genes are TRBV9 and TRBJ2-3; no clear D gene. Trimming cost V 3 bases and J 1 base, with 9 bases left between them. The CDR3 spans 14 residues. Germline loops: CDR1 SGDLS, CDR2 YYNGEE. CDR3 in amino acids: CASSEEQRTDTQYF. The DNA for the CDR3 is TGTGCCAGCAGCGAAGAACAGCGCACAGATACGCAGTATTTT.

The V call is TRBV5-4, the J call TRBJ1-2, with D unresolved. The germline V gene encodes CDR1 SGHNT and CDR2 YYREEE (reference sequence). The CDR3 consists of 14 residues. Between the trimmed V and J ends, which lost 1 base and 6 bases, there was a span of 13 bases. In nucleotides, the CDR3 is TGTGCCAGCAGCTTGCCGCCACTCCTCGATGGCTACACCTTC. As protein: CASSLPPLLDGYTF.

This chain uses TRBV4-2 with TRBJ1-4; 9 nucleotides line up with TRBD1. Germline assignment: CDR1 LGHNA and CDR2 YNFKEQ. The CDR3 consists of 16 residues. V dropped 1 base and J dropped 5; count of bases not matched to a gene: 5. The CDR3 DNA follows: TGTGCCAGCAGCCAAGTAATGACAGGGGGGAATGAAAAACTGTTTTTT. The encoded protein is CASSQVMTGGNEKLFF.

The chain links TRBV4-1 to TRBJ2-4; TRBD2 matches 13 bases. The germline V gene encodes CDR1 MGHRA and CDR2 YSYEKL. J was trimmed by 5 bases and V by 1 base; bases with no gene match: 5. The length of the CDR3 is 17 residues. CDR3 sequence reads: CASSQGTSGSLQNIQYF. For the CDR3, the DNA is TGCGCCAGCAGCCAAGGGACTAGCGGGAGTCTGCAAAACATTCAGTACTTC.

The chain is built from TRBV5-1 and TRBJ2-7, with D possibly matching TRBD1 (6 bases). The germline CDR1 and CDR2 sequences are SGHRS and YFSETQ. The CDR3 has 16 residues. Trimming took off 3 bases at V and 0 bases at J, with 16 bases between the two ends. CDR3: CASSSRGHRSSYEQYF. The CDR3 DNA sequence: TGCGCCAGCAGCTCGAGGGGACATAGGAGCTCCTACGAGCAGTACTTC.

The V gene is TRBV5-1, the J gene TRBJ2-3; TRBD1 is a possible D gene (5 bases). Germline V gene sequence: CDR1 SGHRS, CDR2 YFSETQ. The V end was cut by 0 bases, the J end by 0 bases, with 8 bases between. This CDR3 region has 15 residues. The DNA for the CDR3 is TGCGCCAGCAGCTTGGAGGGGCGGAGCACAGATACGCAGTATTTT. Protein: CASSLEGRSTDTQYF.

This clone was counted between two and nine times. Germline and junction disagree at one end, which may indicate a read error. The rearrangement uses TRBV7-2 and TRBJ2-1; 9 bases fit TRBD2. The CDR3 is 15 amino acids. Germline V gives CDR1 SGHTA, CDR2 FQGNSA. CDR3 bases: TGTGCCACCAGCTTACATCTAGCGGGGAACAATGAGCAGTTCTTC. Amino acid sequence: CATSLHLAGNNEQFF.

V gene TRBV28 combines with J gene TRBJ2-3; D is perhaps TRBD2 (5 bases). The V end lost 8 bases, the J end lost 3 bases, and 15 bases lay between the germline ends. This CDR3 is 14 amino acids long. Germline V lookup: CDR1 MDHEN, CDR2 SYDVKM. The CDR3 reads CASLEGALTDTQYF. The CDR3 coding sequence is TGTGCCAGCTTAGAGGGAGCTCTGACAGATACGCAGTATTTT. The full variable domain, rest sourced from reference TRBV28 and TRBJ2-3, is DVKVTQSSRYLVKRTGEKVFLECVQDMDHENMFWYRQDPGLGLRLIYFSYDVKMKEKGDIPEGYSVSREKKERFSLILESASTNQTSMYLCASLEGALTDTQYFGPGTRLTVL.

This clone occurred once. The rearrangement links TRBV6-1 to TRBJ1-5, with 10 bases fitting TRBD1. Germline V gene lookup returns CDR1 MNHNS and CDR2 SASEGT. The CDR3 sequence is 15 residues long. V was clipped by 5 bases and J by 4 bases; unmatched bases: 5. CDR3 DNA: TGTGCCAGCAGTCCTCGACAGGGGGCAAATCAGCCCCAGCATTTT. It encodes CASSPRQGANQPQHF.

The chain uses TRBV15 and TRBJ2-5, with a weak D call TRBD1 (5 bases). This CDR3 is 14 amino acids long. With 0 bases removed from V and 7 bases from J, the gap between germline ends came to 12 bases. Germline V gene data show CDR1 as LNHNV and CDR2 as YYDKDF (reference sequence). CDR3 DNA: TGTGCCACCAGCAGAGATCTGACAGTCGGGACCCAGTACTTC. This encodes CATSRDLTVGTQYF. Complete variable domain (other parts from reference TRBV15 and TRBJ2-5): DAMVIQNPRYQVTQFGKPVTLSCSQTLNHNVMYWYQQKSSQAPKLLFHYYDKDFNNEADTPDNFQSRRPNTSFCFLDIRSPGLGDTAMYLCATSRDLTVGTQYFGPGTRLLVL.

This chain links TRBV2 with TRBJ1-4; 7 bases are a match to TRBD1. This CDR3 is built from 17 residues. The V and J ends lost 4 bases and 5 bases, in that order; junction bases with no gene match: 13. The germline CDR1 and CDR2 sequences are SNHLY and FYNNEI. Here the CDR3 DNA reads TGTGCCAGCAGTGTTATTTCAGGGGGACCGAGAAATGAAAAACTGTTTTTT. It yields the protein CASSVISGGPRNEKLFF.

This clone appeared a single time. The rearrangement uses TRBV18 and TRBJ1-2, with a weak D call TRBD1 (6 bases). The CDR3 runs to 15 residues. Trimming cost V 5 bases and J 1 base, with 14 bases left between them. Germline CDR1 and CDR2: KGHSH and LQKENI. CDR3 DNA: TGTGCCAGCTCATACCGGGACAACCGTAACTATGGCTACACCTTC. Residues: CASSYRDNRNYGYTF. Looking up the rest from reference TRBV18 and TRBJ1-2 gives the full variable domain: NAGVMQNPRHLVRRRGQEARLRCSPMKGHSHVYWYRQLPEEGLKFMVYLQKENIIDESGMPKERFSAEFPKEGPSILRIQQVVRGDSAAYFCASSYRDNRNYGYTFGSGTRLTVV.

This chain uses TRBV28 with TRBJ2-3, with 7 bases lining up with TRBD2. The germline gives CDR1 MDHEN, CDR2 SYDVKM. The J segment lost 1 base and the V segment lost 3 bases, leaving 4 bases of the junction unmatched. CDR3 length equals 15 residues. CDR3 sequence reads: CASSLAGDRTDTQYF. CDR3 nucleotides: TGTGCCAGCAGTTTGGCGGGGGACCGCACAGATACGCAGTATTTT.

CDR3 coding DNA: TGTGCCATCGGGACAGGGAACGAGCAGTACTTC. Protein product: CAIGTGNEQYF. The chain employs TRBV10-3 and TRBJ2-7; TRBD1 matches at 9 bases. V was clipped by 8 bases and J by 5 bases; unmatched bases: 1. The germline V gene encodes CDR1 ENHRY and CDR2 SYGVKD. This CDR3 comprises 11 residues.